The 7 T cell receptor beta chains below were found in one sample sequenced in a study of T cell responses to AZD1222 COVID-19 vaccine. Using immunoSEQ multiplex PCR, the repertoire was profiled, and TCRdb retains in-frame clones only, with some absent. The table has 100,000 to 150,000 clones, approximately 88% seen once. The sample here was peripheral blood, taken on day 0 of AZD1222 vaccination. All receptors derive from an adult in good health.

This clone was recorded only once. The chain carries TRBV28 and TRBJ2-7, with D possibly matching TRBD1 (6 bases). Germline CDR1 and CDR2: MDHEN and SYDVKM. Trimming removed 6 bases from V and 0 bases from J, with 9 bases in between. CDR3 length: 13 residues. Here the CDR3 reads CASRTGGSYEQYF. The CDR3 region has the DNA TGTGCCAGCAGGACAGGTGGCTCCTACGAGCAGTACTTC.

This sequence joins TRBV28 and TRBJ1-2; weak D call: TRBD1 (6 bases). The CDR3 spans 16 residues. Germline loops: CDR1 MDHEN, CDR2 SYDVKM. Trimming removed 3 bases at V and 4 bases at J, with 18 bases between. CDR3 DNA: TGTGCCAGCAGTTTCGGGGTCTCGGGGGCTAGCTATGGCTACACCTTC. Protein: CASSFGVSGASYGYTF.

The V gene is TRBV30, the J gene TRBJ1-6; D not certain. The CDR3 is 13 residues long. CDR1 is GTSNPN and CDR2 is SVGIG in the germline V gene (reference sequence). Trimming took off 4 bases at V and 11 bases at J, with 15 bases between the two ends. CDR3 loop: CAWTEGRGTPLHF. The CDR3, as DNA: TGTGCCTGGACGGAGGGCCGTGGGACACCCCTCCACTTT.

The chain joins TRBV5-4 to TRBJ2-1; 7 bases agree with TRBD2. This CDR3 is built from 14 residues. Germline assignment: CDR1 SGHNT and CDR2 YYREEE (reference sequence). V dropped 0 bases and J dropped 5; count of bases not matched to a gene: 2. This CDR3 reads CASSLGLADNEQFF. The CDR3 DNA follows: TGTGCCAGCAGCTTGGGTCTAGCGGACAATGAGCAGTTCTTC.

The chain uses TRBV4-1 and TRBJ1-2; 10 nucleotides line up with TRBD1. From germline, CDR1 is MGHRA and CDR2 YSYEKL. This CDR3 has 18 residues. Losses at the gene ends were 0 bases for V and 5 bases for J; bases not matched to a gene: 12. DNA of the CDR3: TGCGCCAGCAGCCAAGACTTGAGGACAGGGGGTACACCTTATGGCTACACCTTC. It specifies CASSQDLRTGGTPYGYTF.

This sequence joins TRBV19 and TRBJ2-1; D not certain. CDR3 size: 11 residues. V lost 3 bases and J lost 6, with 3 bases in between. Germline V lookup: CDR1 LNHDA, CDR2 SQIVND (reference sequence). The CDR3 here is CASSMGNEQFF. The CDR3 bases are TGTGCCAGTAGTATGGGCAATGAGCAGTTCTTC.

The chain has TRBV11-2 and TRBJ2-1, with 8 bases aligning to TRBD1. Losses at the gene ends were 0 bases for V and 9 bases for J; bases not matched to a gene: 4. CDR3 size: 14 residues. From germline, CDR1 is SGHAT and CDR2 FQNNGV. CDR3 in amino acids: CASSLEQGAIEQFF. The CDR3, as DNA: TGTGCCAGCAGCTTAGAGCAGGGGGCTATTGAGCAGTTCTTC.